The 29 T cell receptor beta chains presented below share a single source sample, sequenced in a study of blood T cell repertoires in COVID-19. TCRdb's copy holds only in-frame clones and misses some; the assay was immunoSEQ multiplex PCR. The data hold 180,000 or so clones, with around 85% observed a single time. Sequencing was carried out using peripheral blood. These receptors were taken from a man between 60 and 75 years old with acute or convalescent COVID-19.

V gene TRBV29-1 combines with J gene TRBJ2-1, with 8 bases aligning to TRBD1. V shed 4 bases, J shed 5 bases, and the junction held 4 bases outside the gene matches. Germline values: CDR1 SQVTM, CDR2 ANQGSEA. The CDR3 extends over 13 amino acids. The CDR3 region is CSVAQGAHNEQFF. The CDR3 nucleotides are TGCAGCGTTGCCCAGGGGGCCCACAATGAGCAGTTCTTC.

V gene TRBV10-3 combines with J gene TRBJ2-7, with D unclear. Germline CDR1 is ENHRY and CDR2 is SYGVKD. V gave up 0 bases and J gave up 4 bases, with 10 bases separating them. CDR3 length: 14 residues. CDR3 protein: CAISESSVAYEQYF. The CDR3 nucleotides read TGTGCCATCAGTGAGTCCTCCGTCGCGTACGAGCAGTACTTC.

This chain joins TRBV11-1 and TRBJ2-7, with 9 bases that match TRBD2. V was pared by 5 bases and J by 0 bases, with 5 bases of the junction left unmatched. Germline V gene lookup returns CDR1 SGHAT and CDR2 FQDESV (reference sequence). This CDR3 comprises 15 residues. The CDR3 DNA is TGTGCCAGCAGCAAAGGGACTAGCTACTCCTACGAGCAGTACTTC. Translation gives CASSKGTSYSYEQYF.

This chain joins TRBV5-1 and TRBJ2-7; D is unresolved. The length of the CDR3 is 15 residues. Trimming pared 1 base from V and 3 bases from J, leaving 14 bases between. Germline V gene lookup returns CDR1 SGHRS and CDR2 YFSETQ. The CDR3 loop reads CASSLKAGGYYEQYF. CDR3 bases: TGCGCCAGCAGCTTGAAGGCAGGTGGGTACTACGAGCAGTACTTC.

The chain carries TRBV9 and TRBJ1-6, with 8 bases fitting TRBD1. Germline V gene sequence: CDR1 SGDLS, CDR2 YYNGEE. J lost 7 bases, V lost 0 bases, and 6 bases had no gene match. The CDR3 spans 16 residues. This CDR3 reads CASSVGQGAGNSPLHF. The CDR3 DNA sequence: TGTGCCAGCAGCGTAGGGCAGGGGGCAGGAAATTCACCCCTCCACTTT. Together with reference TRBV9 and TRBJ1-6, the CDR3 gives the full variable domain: DSGVTQTPKHLITATGQRVTLRCSPRSGDLSVYWYQQSLDQGLQFLIQYYNGEERAKGNILERFSAQQFPDLHSELNLSSLELGDSALYFCASSVGQGAGNSPLHFGNGTRLTVT.

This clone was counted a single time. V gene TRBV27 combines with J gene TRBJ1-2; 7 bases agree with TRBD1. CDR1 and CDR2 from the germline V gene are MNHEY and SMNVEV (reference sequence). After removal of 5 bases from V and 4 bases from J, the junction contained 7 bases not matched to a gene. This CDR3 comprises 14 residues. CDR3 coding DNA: TGTGCCAGCAGTCCACGTGAGGGGGCCTATGGCTACACCTTC. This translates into CASSPREGAYGYTF.

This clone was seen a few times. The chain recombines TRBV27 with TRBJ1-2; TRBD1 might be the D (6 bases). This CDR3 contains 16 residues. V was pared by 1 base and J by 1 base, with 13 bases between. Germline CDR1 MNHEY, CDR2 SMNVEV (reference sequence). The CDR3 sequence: CASSLLGGPYNYGYTF. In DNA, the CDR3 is TGTGCCAGCAGTTTATTGGGGGGGCCTTATAACTATGGCTACACCTTC.

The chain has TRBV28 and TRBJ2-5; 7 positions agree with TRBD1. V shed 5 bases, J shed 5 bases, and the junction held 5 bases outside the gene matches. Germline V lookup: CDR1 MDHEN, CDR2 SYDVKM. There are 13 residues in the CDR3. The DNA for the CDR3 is TGTGCCAGCAGTGGACAGGTTAAGGAGACCCAGTACTTC. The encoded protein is CASSGQVKETQYF.

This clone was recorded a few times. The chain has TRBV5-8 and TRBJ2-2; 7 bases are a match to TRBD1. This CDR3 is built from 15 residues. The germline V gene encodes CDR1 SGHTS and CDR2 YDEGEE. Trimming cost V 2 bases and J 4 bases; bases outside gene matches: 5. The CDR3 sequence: CASSFLGQITGELFF. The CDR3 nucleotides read TGTGCCAGCAGCTTCCTGGGACAGATCACCGGGGAGCTGTTTTTT.

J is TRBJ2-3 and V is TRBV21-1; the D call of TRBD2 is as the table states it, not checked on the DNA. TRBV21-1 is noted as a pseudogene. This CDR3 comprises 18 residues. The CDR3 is CASSPPGTSGKEADTQYF. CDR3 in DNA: TGTGCCAGCAGCCCCCCCGGGACTAGCGGGAAGGAAGCGGATACGCAGTATTTT.

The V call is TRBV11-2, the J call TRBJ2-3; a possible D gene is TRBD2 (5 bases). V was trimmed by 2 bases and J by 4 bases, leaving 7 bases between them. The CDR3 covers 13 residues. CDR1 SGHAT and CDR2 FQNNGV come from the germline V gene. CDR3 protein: CASSLHSADTQYF. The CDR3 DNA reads TGTGCCAGCAGCTTACATAGCGCAGATACGCAGTATTTT.

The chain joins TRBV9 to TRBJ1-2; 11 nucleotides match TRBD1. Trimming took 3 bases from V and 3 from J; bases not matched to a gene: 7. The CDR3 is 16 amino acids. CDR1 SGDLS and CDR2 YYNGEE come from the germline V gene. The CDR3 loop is CASSEPRDRGDYGYTF. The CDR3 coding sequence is TGTGCCAGCAGCGAGCCCCGGGACAGGGGGGACTATGGCTACACCTTC.

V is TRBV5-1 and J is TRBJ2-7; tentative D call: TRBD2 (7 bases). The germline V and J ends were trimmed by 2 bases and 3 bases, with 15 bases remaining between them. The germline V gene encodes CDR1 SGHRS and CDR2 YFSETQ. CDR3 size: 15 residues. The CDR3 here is CASSFGGAIGYEQYF. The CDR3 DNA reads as TGCGCCAGCAGCTTTGGGGGGGCCATCGGCTACGAGCAGTACTTC.

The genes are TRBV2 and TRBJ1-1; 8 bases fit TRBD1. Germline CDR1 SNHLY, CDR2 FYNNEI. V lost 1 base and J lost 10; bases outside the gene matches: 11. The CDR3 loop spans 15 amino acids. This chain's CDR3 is CASSEGAGGALGAFF. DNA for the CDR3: TGTGCCAGCAGTGAAGGTGCAGGGGGCGCGTTGGGAGCTTTCTTT.

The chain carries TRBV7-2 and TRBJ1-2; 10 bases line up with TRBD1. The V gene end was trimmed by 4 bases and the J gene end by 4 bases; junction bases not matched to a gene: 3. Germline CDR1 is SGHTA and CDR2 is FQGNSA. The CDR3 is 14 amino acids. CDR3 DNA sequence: TGTGCCAGCAGCTCCCGACAGGGGGCCTATGGCTACACCTTC. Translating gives CASSSRQGAYGYTF.

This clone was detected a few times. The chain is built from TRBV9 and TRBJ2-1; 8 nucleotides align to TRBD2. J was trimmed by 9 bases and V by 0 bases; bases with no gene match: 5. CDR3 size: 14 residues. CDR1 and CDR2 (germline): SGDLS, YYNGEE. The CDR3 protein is CASSVAGGSTEQFF. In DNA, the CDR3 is TGTGCCAGCAGCGTAGCGGGAGGGTCCACTGAGCAGTTCTTC.

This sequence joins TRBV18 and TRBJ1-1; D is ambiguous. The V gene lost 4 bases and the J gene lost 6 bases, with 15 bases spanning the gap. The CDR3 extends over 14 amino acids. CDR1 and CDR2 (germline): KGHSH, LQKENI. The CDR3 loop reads CASSRDSISAEAFF. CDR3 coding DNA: TGTGCCAGCTCACGTGACTCTATCAGCGCTGAAGCTTTCTTT.

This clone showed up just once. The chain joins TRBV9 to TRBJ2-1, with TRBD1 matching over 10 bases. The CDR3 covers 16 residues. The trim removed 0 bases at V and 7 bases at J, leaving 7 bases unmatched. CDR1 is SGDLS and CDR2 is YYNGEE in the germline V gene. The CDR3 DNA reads TGTGCCAGCAGCGTAGTCGGAGACAGGGGGCTGAATGAGCAGTTCTTC. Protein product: CASSVVGDRGLNEQFF.

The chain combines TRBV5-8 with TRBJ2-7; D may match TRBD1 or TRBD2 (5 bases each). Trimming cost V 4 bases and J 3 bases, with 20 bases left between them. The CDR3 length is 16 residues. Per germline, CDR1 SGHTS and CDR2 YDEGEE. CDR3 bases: TGTGCCAGCAGCCTGGACTCTGGGGCCCGATACTACGAGCAGTACTTC. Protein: CASSLDSGARYYEQYF.

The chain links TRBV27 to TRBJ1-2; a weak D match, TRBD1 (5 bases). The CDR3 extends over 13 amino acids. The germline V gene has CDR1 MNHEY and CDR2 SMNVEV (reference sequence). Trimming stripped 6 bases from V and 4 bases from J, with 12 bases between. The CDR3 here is CASSPGKIYGYTF. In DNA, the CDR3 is TGTGCCAGCAGCCCAGGGAAGATCTATGGCTACACCTTC.

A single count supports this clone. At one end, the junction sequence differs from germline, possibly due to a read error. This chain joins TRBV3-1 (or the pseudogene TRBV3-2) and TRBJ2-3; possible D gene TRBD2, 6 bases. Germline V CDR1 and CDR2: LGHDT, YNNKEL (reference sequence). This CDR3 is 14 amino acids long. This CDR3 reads CASSQAAGPNTQYF. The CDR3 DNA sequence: TGTGCCAGCAGTCAAGCGGCGGGACCTAATACGCAGTATTTT.

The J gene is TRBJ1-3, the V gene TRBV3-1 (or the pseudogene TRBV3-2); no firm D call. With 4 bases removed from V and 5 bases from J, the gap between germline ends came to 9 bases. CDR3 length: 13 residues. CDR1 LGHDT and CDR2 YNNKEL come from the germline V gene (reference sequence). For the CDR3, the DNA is TGTGCCAGCAGCCCCGAGAGCCGAAACACCATATATTTT. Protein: CASSPESRNTIYF.

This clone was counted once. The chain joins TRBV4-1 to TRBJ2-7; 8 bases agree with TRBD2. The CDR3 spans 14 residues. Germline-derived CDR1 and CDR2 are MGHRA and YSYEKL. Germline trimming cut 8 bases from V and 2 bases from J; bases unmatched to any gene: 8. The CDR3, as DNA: TGCGCCAGCTCTCTTCGCGGGGGGCCCTACGAGCAGTACTTC. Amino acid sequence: CASSLRGGPYEQYF.

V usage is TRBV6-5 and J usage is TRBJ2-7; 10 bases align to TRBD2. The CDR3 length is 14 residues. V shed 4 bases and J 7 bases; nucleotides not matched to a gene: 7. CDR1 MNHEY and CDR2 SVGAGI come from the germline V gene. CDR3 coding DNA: TGTGCCAGCAGTTCCGGGACTAGCGCTAGAGAGCAGTACTTC. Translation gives CASSSGTSAREQYF.

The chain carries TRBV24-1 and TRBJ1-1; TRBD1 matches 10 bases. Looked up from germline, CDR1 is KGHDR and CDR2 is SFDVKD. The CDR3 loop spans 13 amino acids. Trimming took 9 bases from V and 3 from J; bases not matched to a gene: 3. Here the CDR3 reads CATGGTGDTEAFF. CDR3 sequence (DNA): TGTGCCACCGGGGGGACAGGGGACACTGAAGCTTTCTTT.

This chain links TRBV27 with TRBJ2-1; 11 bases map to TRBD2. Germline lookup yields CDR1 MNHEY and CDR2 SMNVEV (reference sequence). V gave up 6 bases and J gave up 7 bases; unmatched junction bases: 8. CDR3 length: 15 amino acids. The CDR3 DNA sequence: TGTGCCAGCAGCCTCCTAGCGGGAGGCGGGAATGAGCAGTTCTTC. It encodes CASSLLAGGGNEQFF.

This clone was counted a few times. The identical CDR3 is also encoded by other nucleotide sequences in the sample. The CDR3 nucleotides read TGTGCCATCAGGGGACTAGCGGGAGACAATGAGCAGTTCTTC. Encoded protein: CAIRGLAGDNEQFF. This chain joins TRBV10-3 and TRBJ2-1, with 14 nucleotides matching TRBD2. The length of the CDR3 is 14 residues. V lost 6 bases and J lost 5; bases outside the gene matches: 0. Per the germline V gene, CDR1 is ENHRY and CDR2 is SYGVKD.

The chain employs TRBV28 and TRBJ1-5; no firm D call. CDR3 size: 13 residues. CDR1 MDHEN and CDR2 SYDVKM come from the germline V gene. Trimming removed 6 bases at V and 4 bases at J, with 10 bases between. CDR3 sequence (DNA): TGTGCCAGCAGGCGTCACAGTAATCAGCCCCAGCATTTT. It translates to CASRRHSNQPQHF. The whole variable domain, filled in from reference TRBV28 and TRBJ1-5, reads DVKVTQSSRYLVKRTGEKVFLECVQDMDHENMFWYRQDPGLGLRLIYFSYDVKMKEKGDIPEGYSVSREKKERFSLILESASTNQTSMYLCASRRHSNQPQHFGDGTRLSIL.

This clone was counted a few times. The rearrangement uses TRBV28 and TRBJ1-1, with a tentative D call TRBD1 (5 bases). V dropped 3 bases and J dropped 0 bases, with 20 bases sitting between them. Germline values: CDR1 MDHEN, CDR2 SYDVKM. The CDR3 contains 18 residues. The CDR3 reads CASSFRPYTGSMNTEAFF. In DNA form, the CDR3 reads TGTGCCAGCAGTTTCCGCCCCTACACAGGATCGATGAACACTGAAGCTTTCTTT.